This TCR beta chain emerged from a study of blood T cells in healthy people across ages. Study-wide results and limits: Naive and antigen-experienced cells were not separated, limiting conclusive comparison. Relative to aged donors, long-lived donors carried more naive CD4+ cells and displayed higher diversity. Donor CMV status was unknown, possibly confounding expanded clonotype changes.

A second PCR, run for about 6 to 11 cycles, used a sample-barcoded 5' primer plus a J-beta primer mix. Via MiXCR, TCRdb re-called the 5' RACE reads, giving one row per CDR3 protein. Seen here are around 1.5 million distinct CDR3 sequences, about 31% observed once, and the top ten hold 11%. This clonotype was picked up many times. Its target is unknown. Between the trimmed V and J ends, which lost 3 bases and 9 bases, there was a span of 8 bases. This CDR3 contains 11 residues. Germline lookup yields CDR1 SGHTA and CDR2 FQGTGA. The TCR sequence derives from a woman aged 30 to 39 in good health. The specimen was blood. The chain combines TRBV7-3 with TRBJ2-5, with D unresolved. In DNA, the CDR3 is TGTGCCAGCAGCTTTCTTGGAGCCCAGTACTTC. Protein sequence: CASSFLGAQYF.